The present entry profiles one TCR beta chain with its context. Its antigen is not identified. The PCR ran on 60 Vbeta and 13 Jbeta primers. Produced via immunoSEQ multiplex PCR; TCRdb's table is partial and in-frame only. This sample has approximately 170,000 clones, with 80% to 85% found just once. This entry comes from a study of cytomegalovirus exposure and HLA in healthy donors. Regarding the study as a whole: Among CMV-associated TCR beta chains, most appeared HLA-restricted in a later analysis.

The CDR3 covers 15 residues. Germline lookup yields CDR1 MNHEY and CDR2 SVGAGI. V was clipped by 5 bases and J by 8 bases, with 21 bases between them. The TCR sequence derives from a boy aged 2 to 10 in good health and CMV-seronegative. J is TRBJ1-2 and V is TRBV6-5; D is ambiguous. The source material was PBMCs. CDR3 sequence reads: CASSHGSAGSYGYTF. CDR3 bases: TGTGCCAGCAGTCATGGCTCGGCGGGGAGCTACGGCTACACCTTC.